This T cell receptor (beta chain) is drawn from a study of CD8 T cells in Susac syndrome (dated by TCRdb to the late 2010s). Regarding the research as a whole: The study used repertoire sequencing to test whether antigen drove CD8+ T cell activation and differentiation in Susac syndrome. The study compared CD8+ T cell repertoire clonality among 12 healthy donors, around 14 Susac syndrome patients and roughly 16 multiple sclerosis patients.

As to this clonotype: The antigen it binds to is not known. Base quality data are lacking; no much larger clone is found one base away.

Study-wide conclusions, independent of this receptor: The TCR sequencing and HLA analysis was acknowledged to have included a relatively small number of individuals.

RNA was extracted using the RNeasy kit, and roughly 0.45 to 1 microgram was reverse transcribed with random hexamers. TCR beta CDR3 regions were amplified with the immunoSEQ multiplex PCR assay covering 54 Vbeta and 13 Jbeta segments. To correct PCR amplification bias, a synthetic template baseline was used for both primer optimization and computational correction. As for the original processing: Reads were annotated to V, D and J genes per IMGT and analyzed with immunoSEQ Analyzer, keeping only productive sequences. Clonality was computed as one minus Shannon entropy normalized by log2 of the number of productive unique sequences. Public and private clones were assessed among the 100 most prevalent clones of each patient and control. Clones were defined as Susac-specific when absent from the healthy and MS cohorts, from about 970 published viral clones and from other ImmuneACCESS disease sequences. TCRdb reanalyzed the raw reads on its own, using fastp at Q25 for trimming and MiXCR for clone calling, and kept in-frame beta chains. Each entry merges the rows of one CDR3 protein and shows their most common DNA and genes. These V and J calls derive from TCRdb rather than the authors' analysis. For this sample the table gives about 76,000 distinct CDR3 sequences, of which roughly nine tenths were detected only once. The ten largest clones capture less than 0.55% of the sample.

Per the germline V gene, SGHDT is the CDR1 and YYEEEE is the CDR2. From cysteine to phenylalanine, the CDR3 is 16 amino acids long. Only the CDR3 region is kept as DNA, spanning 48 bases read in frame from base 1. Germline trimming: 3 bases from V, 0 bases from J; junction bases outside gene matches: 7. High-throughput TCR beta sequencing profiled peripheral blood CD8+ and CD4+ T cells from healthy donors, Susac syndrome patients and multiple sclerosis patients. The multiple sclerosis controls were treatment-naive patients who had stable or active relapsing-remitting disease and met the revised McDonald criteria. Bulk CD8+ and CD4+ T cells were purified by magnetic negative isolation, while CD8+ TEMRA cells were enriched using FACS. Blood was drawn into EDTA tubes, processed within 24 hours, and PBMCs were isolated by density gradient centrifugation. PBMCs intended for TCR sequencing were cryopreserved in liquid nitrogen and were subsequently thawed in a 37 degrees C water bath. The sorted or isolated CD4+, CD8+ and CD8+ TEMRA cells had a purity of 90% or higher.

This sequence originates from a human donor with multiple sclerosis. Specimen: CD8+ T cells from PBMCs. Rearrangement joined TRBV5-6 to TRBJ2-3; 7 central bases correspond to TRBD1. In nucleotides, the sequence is TGTGCCAGCAGCTCCCGACAGGGCCAGAGCACAGATACGCAGTATTTT. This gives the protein CASSSRQGQSTDTQYF.